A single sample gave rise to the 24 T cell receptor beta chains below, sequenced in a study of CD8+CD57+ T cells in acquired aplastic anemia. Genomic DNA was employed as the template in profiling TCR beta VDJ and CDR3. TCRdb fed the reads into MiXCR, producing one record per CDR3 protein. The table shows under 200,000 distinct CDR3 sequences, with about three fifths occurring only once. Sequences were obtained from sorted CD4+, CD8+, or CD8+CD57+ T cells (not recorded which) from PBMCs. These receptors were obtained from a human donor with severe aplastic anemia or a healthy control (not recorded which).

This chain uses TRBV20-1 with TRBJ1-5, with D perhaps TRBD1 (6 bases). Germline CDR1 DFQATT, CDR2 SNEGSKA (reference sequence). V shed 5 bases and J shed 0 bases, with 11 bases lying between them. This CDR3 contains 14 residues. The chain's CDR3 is CSAGTTDSNQPQHF. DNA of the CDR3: TGCAGTGCTGGGACAACAGATAGCAATCAGCCCCAGCATTTT.

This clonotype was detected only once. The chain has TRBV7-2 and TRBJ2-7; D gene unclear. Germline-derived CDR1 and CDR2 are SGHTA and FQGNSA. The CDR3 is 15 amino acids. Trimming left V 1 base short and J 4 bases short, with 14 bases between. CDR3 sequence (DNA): TGTGCCAGCAGCTTAGGAGGCCAGGCCCAATACGAGCAGTACTTC. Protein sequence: CASSLGGQAQYEQYF. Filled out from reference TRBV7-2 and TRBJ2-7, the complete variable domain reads GAGVSQSPSNKVTEKGKDVELRCDPISGHTALYWYRQSLGQGLEFLIYFQGNSAPDKSGLPSDRFSAERTGGSVSTLTIQRTQQEDSAVYLCASSLGGQAQYEQYFGPGTRLTVT.

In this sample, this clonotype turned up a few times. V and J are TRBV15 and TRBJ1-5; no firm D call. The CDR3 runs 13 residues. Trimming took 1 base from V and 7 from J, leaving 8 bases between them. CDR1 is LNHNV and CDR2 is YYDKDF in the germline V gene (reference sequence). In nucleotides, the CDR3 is TGTGCCACCAGCAGAGGGGTCGGGCAGCCCCAGCATTTT. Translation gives CATSRGVGQPQHF.

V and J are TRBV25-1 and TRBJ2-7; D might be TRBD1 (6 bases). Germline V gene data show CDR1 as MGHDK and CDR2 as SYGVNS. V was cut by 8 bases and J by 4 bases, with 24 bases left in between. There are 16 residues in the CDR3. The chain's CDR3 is CASSRTSPGAQYEQYF. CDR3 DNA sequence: TGTGCCAGCTCAAGAACAAGCCCAGGGGCCCAGTACGAGCAGTACTTC.

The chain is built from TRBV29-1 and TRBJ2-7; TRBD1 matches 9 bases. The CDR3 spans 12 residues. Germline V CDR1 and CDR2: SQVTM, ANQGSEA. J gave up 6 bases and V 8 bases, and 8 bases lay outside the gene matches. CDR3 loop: CSPGQGSFEQYF. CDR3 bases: TGCAGCCCGGGACAGGGTTCGTTCGAGCAGTACTTC.

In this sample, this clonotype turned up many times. CDR3 sequence: CASSLLTGETQYF. The CDR3 DNA follows: TGTGCCAGCAGCTTACTAACAGGGGAGACCCAGTACTTC. The V and J genes are TRBV7-3 and TRBJ2-5; tentative D call: TRBD1 (6 bases). The germline gives CDR1 SGHTA, CDR2 FQGTGA. V was cut by 2 bases and J by 5 bases, with 9 bases left in between. CDR3 length: 13 residues.

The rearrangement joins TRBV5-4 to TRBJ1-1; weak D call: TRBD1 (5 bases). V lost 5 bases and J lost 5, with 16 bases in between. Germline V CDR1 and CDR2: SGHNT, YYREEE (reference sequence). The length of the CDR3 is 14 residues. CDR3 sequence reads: CASSPGWGRTEAFF. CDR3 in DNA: TGTGCCAGCAGTCCTGGCTGGGGGAGGACTGAAGCTTTCTTT.

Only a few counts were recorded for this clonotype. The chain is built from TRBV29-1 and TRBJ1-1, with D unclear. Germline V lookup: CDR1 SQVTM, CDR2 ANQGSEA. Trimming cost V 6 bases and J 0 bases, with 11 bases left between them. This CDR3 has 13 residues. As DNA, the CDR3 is TGCAGCGTGGGGAATGGGCTGAACACTGAAGCTTTCTTT. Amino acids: CSVGNGLNTEAFF.

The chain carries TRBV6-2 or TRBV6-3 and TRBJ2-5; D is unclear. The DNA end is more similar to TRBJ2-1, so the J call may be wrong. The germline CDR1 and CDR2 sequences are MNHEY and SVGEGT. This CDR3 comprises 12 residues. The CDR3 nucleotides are TGTGCCAGCAGTTCCCATGGGGATGAGCAGTTCTTC. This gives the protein CASSSHGDEQFF.

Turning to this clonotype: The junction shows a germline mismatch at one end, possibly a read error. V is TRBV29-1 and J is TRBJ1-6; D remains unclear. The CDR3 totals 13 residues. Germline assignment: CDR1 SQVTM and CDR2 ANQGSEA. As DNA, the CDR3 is TGCAGCGTGATGGACGGATCTAATTTACCCCTCCACTTT. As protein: CSVMDGSNLPLHF.

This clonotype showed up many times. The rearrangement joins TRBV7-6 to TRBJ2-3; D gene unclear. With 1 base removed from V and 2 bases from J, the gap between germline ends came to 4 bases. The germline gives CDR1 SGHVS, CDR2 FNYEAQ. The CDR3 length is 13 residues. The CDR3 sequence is CASSLVDTDTQYF. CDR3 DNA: TGTGCCAGCAGCTTAGTTGACACAGATACGCAGTATTTT.

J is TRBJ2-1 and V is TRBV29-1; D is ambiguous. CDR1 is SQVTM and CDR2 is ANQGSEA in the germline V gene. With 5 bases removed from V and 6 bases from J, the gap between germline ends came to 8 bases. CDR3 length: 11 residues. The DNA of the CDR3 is TGCAGCGTTTCTCGGGCCAATGAGCAGTTCTTC. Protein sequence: CSVSRANEQFF.

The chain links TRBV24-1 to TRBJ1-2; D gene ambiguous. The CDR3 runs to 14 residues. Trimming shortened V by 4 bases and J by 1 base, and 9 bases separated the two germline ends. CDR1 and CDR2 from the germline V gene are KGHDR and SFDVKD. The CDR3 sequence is CATSDPGLNYGYTF. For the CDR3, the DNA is TGTGCCACCAGTGACCCGGGTCTTAACTATGGCTACACCTTC.

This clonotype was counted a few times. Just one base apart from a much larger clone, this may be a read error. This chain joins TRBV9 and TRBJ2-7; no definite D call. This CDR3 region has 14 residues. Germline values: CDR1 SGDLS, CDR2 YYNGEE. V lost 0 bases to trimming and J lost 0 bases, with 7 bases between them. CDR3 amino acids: CASSVGSFSYEQYF. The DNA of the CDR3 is TGTGCCAGCAGCGTAGGCTCCTTCTCCTACGAGCAGTACTTC.

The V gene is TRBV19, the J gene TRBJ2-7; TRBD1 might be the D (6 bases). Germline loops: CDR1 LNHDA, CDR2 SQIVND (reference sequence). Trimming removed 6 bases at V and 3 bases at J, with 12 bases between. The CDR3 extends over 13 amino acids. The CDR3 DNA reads TGTGCCAGTAGCAGGGGACGATTCTACGAGCAGTACTTC. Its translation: CASSRGRFYEQYF.

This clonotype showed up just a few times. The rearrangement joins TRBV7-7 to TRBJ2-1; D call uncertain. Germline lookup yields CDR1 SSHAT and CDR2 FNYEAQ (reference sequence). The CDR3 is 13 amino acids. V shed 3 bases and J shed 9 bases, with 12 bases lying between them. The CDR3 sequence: CASSLVEDGEQFF. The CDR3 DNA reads TGTGCCAGCAGCTTGGTAGAGGACGGTGAGCAGTTCTTC. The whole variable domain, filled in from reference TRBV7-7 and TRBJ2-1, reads GAGVSQSPRYKVTKRGQDVTLRCDPISSHATLYWYQQALGQGPEFLTYFNYEAQPDKSGLPSDRFSAERPEGSISTLTIQRTEQRDSAMYRCASSLVEDGEQFFGPGTRLTVL.

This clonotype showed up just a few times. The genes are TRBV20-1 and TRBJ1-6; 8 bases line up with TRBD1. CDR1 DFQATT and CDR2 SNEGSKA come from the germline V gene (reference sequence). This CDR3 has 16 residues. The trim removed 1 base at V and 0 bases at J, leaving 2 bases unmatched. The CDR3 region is CSARAGTGSYNSPLHF. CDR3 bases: TGCAGTGCTAGAGCTGGGACAGGCTCCTATAATTCACCCCTCCACTTT.

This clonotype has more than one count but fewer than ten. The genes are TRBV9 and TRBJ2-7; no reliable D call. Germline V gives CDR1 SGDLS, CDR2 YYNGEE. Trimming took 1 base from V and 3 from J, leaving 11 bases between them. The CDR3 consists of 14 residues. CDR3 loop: CASSVTDGDYEQYF. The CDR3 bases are TGTGCCAGCAGCGTAACCGACGGCGACTACGAGCAGTACTTC.

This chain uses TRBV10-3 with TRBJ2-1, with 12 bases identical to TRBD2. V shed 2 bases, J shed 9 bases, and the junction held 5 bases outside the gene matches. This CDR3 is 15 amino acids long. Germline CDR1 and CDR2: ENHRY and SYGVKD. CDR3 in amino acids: CAISEASGGAGEQFF. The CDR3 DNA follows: TGTGCCATCAGTGAGGCTAGCGGGGGGGCGGGTGAGCAGTTCTTC.

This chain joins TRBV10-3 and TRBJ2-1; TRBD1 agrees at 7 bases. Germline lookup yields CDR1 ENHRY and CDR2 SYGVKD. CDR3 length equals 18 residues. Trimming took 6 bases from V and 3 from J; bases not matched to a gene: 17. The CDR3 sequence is CAIRGRGGHPSDYNEQFF. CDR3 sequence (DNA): TGTGCCATCAGGGGTAGAGGGGGCCACCCGTCCGACTACAATGAGCAGTTCTTC.

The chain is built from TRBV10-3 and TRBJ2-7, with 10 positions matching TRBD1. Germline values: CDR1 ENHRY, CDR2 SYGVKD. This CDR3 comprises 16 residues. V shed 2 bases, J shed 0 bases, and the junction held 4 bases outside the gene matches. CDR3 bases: TGTGCCATCAGTGAGGTCGGGACAGGGGCCTCCTACGAGCAGTACTTC. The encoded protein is CAISEVGTGASYEQYF.

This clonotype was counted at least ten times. The CDR3 reads CASSPNGRSTIYF. CDR3 nucleotides: TGTGCCAGCAGCCCGAACGGGAGGTCCACCATATATTTT. The rearrangement joins TRBV6-5 to TRBJ1-3; D unresolved. This CDR3 contains 13 residues. CDR1 is MNHEY, CDR2 SVGAGI, per germline. V gave up 6 bases and J gave up 9 bases, with 15 bases separating them.

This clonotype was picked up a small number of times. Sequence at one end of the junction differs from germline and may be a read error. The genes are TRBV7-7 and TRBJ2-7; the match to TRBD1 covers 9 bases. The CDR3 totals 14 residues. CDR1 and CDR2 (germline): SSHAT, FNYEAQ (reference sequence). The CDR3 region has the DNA TGTGCTAGCAGCCCGACAGGGGGTCCCTACGAGCAGTACTTC. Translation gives CASSPTGGPYEQYF. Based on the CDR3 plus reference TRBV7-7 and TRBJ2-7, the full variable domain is GAGVSQSPRYKVTKRGQDVTLRCDPISSHATLYWYQQALGQGPEFLTYFNYEAQPDKSGLPSDRFSAERPEGSISTLTIQRTEQRDSAMYRCASSPTGGPYEQYFGPGTRLTVT.

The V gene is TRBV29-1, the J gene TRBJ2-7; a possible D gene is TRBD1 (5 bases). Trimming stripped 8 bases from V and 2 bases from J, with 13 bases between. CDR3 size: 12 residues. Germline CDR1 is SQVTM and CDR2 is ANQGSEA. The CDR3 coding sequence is TGCAGCTTAATTCAGGGCACCTACGAGCAGTACTTC. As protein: CSLIQGTYEQYF.